A selection of T cell receptor beta chains follows, all from one sample in a study of CD8 T cells in ankylosing spondylitis. MiXCR, applied by TCRdb to the 5' RACE reads, yields one record per CDR3 protein. Found here are about 33,000 distinct CDR3 sequences, 14% of them singletons; the top ten hold about 40%. Material for sequencing was blood. These receptors were obtained from a male donor with ankylosing spondylitis or in good health (not recorded which). The CDR3 runs from the conserved cysteine through the conserved F or W. The size entry is marked missing in some rows and otherwise reads once, few, many or a size class.

J: TRBJ2-6
size: .
V: TRBV28
CDR3: CASSLLQGGAGANVLTF

J: TRBJ2-2
size: few
V: TRBV6-4
CDR3: CASSATSTGELFF

J: TRBJ2-1
size: .
V: TRBV6-5
CDR3: CASSQVRVGNEQFF

J: TRBJ1-1
size: .
V: TRBV15
CDR3: CATSRVSTGNVFF

J: TRBJ1-1
size: .
V: TRBV5-5
CDR3: CASSTPGIEAFF

J: TRBJ1-1
size: many
V: TRBV3-1
CDR3: CASSPNTGGNTEAFF

J: TRBJ2-2
size: few
V: TRBV29-1
CDR3: CSVGWGPGELFF

J: TRBJ2-3
size: few
V: TRBV11-2
CDR3: CASSLGAGGTDTQYF

J: TRBJ2-5
size: few
V: TRBV6-5
CDR3: CASRAKTLGTQYF

J: TRBJ2-1
size: .
V: TRBV27
CDR3: CASSFPARTQGGNEQFF

J: TRBJ1-3
size: few
V: TRBV3-1
CDR3: CASSPWTGDGNTIYF

J: TRBJ1-1
size: .
V: TRBV28
CDR3: CATFENTEAFF

J: TRBJ2-1
size: .
V: TRBV5-1
CDR3: CASSLVGTGSNEQFF

J: TRBJ2-2
size: .
V: TRBV20-1
CDR3: CSAREGRGRNTGELFF

J: TRBJ2-3
size: .
V: TRBV4-3
CDR3: CASSQEANSRPDTQYF

J: TRBJ1-1
size: .
V: TRBV28
CDR3: CASSGVPTEAFF

J: TRBJ2-1
size: .
V: TRBV28
CDR3: CASSPAGLADNEQFF

J: TRBJ2-2
size: few
V: TRBV12-3/TRBV12-4
CDR3: CASSLGVTGELFF

J: TRBJ2-1
size: few
V: TRBV6-5
CDR3: CASSRGQAWNEQFF

J: TRBJ2-3
size: .
V: TRBV3-1
CDR3: CASSQFRQGSTDTQYF

J: TRBJ2-2
size: few
V: TRBV6-5
CDR3: CASSYSGLAGVGELFF

J: TRBJ2-2
size: few
V: TRBV5-1
CDR3: CASSGDGNTGELFF

J: TRBJ1-1
size: many
V: TRBV12-3/TRBV12-4
CDR3: CASIRQNTEAFF

J: TRBJ2-5
size: few
V: TRBV7-9
CDR3: CASSLVQTGQETQYF

J: TRBJ2-1
size: few
V: TRBV5-1
CDR3: CASSLDDRGPNEQFF

J: TRBJ2-2
size: few
V: TRBV5-1
CDR3: CASSLEVRTGELFF

J: TRBJ1-1
size: many
V: TRBV4-3
CDR3: CASSFGNTEAFF

J: TRBJ1-1
size: .
V: TRBV14
CDR3: CASSHLTGTANTEAFF

J: TRBJ2-7
size: .
V: TRBV20-1
CDR3: CSALGVAGRGPHEQYF

J: TRBJ2-7
size: .
V: TRBV29-1
CDR3: CSVEDLVDEQYF

J: TRBJ2-3
size: .
V: TRBV5-1
CDR3: CASSAYRVADTQYF

J: TRBJ1-1
size: .
V: TRBV7-2
CDR3: CASSLVLGGGTEAFF

J: TRBJ2-4
size: many
V: TRBV29-1
CDR3: CSVTPSGAWIQYF

J: TRBJ1-5
size: .
V: TRBV4-1
CDR3: CASSQDPGRSNQPQHF

J: TRBJ2-2
size: few
V: TRBV6-5
CDR3: CASSYGGALNTGELFF

J: TRBJ2-2
size: few
V: TRBV5-1
CDR3: CASSLNTQGALNTGELFF

J: TRBJ2-7
size: few
V: TRBV10-3
CDR3: CAISLAGGTYEQYF

J: TRBJ2-3
size: few
V: TRBV20-1
CDR3: CSAQGAQDTQYF

J: TRBJ2-4
size: .
V: TRBV18
CDR3: CASSPLESGIQYF

J: TRBJ2-2
size: .
V: TRBV20-1
CDR3: CSARAPRDTGELFF

J: TRBJ1-2
size: few
V: TRBV29-1
CDR3: CSADRRGGGYTF

J: TRBJ2-2
size: few
V: TRBV12-3/TRBV12-4
CDR3: CASKTGLAPRELFF

J: TRBJ2-1
size: few
V: TRBV29-1
CDR3: CSSNLAGGGDEQFF

J: TRBJ2-3
size: few
V: TRBV20-1
CDR3: CSAGGRPRTDTQYF

J: TRBJ2-7
size: .
V: TRBV29-1
CDR3: CSVGGGTTYEQYF